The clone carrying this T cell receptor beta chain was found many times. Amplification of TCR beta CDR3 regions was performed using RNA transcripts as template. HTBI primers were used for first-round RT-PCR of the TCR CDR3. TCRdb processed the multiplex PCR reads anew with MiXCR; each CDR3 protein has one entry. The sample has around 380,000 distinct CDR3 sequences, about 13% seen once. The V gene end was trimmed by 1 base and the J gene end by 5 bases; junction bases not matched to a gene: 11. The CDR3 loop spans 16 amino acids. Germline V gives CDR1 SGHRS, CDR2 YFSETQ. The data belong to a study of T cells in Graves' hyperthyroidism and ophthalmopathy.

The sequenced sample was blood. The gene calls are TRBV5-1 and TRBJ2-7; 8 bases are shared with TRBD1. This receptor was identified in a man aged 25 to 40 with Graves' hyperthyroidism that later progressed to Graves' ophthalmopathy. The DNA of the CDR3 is TGCGCCAGCAGCTTGTCTGGGCAGGGGGCCCTCAACGAGCAGTACTTC. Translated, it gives CASSLSGQGALNEQYF.